This T cell receptor beta chain stems from a study of cytomegalovirus exposure and HLA in healthy donors. The CDR3 runs to 13 residues. Per the germline V gene, CDR1 is SEHNR and CDR2 is FQNEAQ (reference sequence). PCR used 60 Vbeta primers and 13 Jbeta primers. Clones were read by immunoSEQ multiplex PCR, and TCRdb kept only the in-frame ones, dropping some. The data contain 200,000 to 250,000 clones, around 64% of them seen just once; the ten biggest clones take up less than 3%. This receptor was obtained from a man aged 40-49 years in good health and CMV-seropositive. Specimen: PBMCs. This rearrangement joins TRBV7-9 to TRBJ2-5; TRBD1 is a possible D gene (5 bases). TRBJ2-7 matches the DNA end more closely, so the J call is doubtful. The CDR3 region is CASSLRGFHEQYF. As DNA, the CDR3 is TGTGCCAGCAGCCTAAGGGGATTCCACGAGCAGTACTTC.